These 22 T cell receptor beta chains were sequenced from one sample in a study of cytomegalovirus exposure and HLA in healthy donors. 60 Vbeta and 13 Jbeta primers were used in PCR. Clones were read by immunoSEQ multiplex PCR, and TCRdb kept only the in-frame ones, dropping some. The sample spans around 140,000 clones; the ten largest clones claim about 0.96%. The sample taken for sequencing was PBMCs. The receptors shown here come from a male donor in good health and CMV-seronegative.

The chain carries TRBV27 and TRBJ2-3, with TRBD2 as a possible D gene (6 bases). The germline V gene has CDR1 MNHEY and CDR2 SMNVEV (reference sequence). The CDR3 has 14 residues. Between the trimmed V and J ends, which lost 3 bases and 1 base, there was a span of 8 bases. CDR3 loop: CASSLEGRTDTQYF. The CDR3 DNA reads TGTGCCAGCAGTTTGGAGGGGCGCACAGATACGCAGTATTTT.

J is TRBJ1-1 and V is TRBV7-9; the D gene is possibly TRBD1 (6 bases). The CDR3 contains 13 residues. Trimming took off 4 bases at V and 3 bases at J, with 9 bases between the two ends. Looked up from germline, CDR1 is SEHNR and CDR2 is FQNEAQ (reference sequence). CDR3 bases: TGTGCCAGCAGCTACAGGGTGGACACTGAAGCTTTCTTT. This sequence encodes CASSYRVDTEAFF.

V and J are TRBV6-4 and TRBJ1-3, with 7 bases aligning to TRBD1. CDR1 is MRHNA, CDR2 SNTAGT, per germline. The CDR3 consists of 13 residues. Losses at the gene ends were 8 bases for V and 3 bases for J; bases not matched to a gene: 4. This CDR3 is CASLRDSGNTIYF. The CDR3 bases are TGTGCCAGCCTACGGGACAGTGGAAACACCATATATTTT.

The V call is TRBV28, the J call TRBJ1-5; perhaps TRBD1 as D (5 bases). From germline, CDR1 is MDHEN and CDR2 SYDVKM. The CDR3 totals 14 residues. Trimming removed 2 bases at V and 2 bases at J, with 7 bases between. The CDR3 spells CASSLVGGNQPQHF. In DNA, the CDR3 is TGTGCCAGCAGTTTAGTAGGGGGCAATCAGCCCCAGCATTTT.

The V gene is TRBV28, the J gene TRBJ1-2; D not resolved. CDR1 is MDHEN, CDR2 SYDVKM, per germline. CDR3 size: 15 residues. Trimming took 4 bases from V and 0 from J, leaving 12 bases between them. The CDR3 loop is CASSSRGKPNYGYTF. CDR3 nucleotides: TGTGCCAGCAGTTCTCGAGGGAAACCTAACTATGGCTACACCTTC.

V and J are TRBV2 and TRBJ1-6; the D gene is possibly TRBD1 (5 bases). Germline V gene lookup returns CDR1 SNHLY and CDR2 FYNNEI. V lost 2 bases and J lost 5, with 13 bases in between. This CDR3 comprises 16 residues. The DNA for the CDR3 is TGTGCCAGCAGTGAACCGCAGGGTCGGCATAATTCACCCCTCCACTTT. Translating gives CASSEPQGRHNSPLHF.

This rearrangement joins TRBV4-3 to TRBJ1-2; TRBD1 matches 7 bases. The germline V gene encodes CDR1 LGHNA and CDR2 YSLEER. Trimming took 0 bases from V and 2 from J; bases not matched to a gene: 6. The CDR3 spans 16 residues. The CDR3 loop is CASSQEGGGTNYGYTF. CDR3 DNA: TGCGCCAGCAGCCAAGAAGGGGGCGGGACAAACTATGGCTACACCTTC.

The V call is TRBV2, the J call TRBJ1-5; 9 nucleotides align to TRBD1. After removal of 6 bases from V and 0 bases from J, the junction contained 6 bases not matched to a gene. CDR3 length: 16 amino acids. In germline, CDR1 is SNHLY, CDR2 FYNNEI. The CDR3 sequence: CASSQTGGSSNQPQHF. The CDR3 nucleotides read TGTGCCAGCAGCCAGACAGGGGGAAGTAGCAATCAGCCCCAGCATTTT.

This chain uses TRBV5-1 with TRBJ2-2; 9 positions agree with TRBD2. Germline trimming cut 0 bases from V and 1 base from J; bases unmatched to any gene: 1. CDR1 SGHRS and CDR2 YFSETQ come from the germline V gene. There are 16 residues in the CDR3. The CDR3 protein is CASSLVLAGNTGELFF. In nucleotides, the CDR3 is TGCGCCAGCAGCTTGGTACTAGCGGGGAACACCGGGGAGCTGTTTTTT.

The genes are TRBV27 and TRBJ2-5, with 13 bases aligning to TRBD2. Per the germline V gene, CDR1 is MNHEY and CDR2 is SMNVEV (reference sequence). This CDR3 contains 16 residues. V shed 4 bases, J shed 5 bases, and the junction held 7 bases outside the gene matches. The CDR3 region is CASSSRTSGRMETQYF. In DNA form, the CDR3 reads TGTGCCAGCAGTTCTCGGACTAGCGGGAGAATGGAGACCCAGTACTTC.

V usage is TRBV28 and J usage is TRBJ2-7; 9 nucleotides agree with TRBD1. V gave up 6 bases and J gave up 9 bases; unmatched junction bases: 21. Germline V lookup: CDR1 MDHEN, CDR2 SYDVKM. This CDR3 contains 17 residues. In DNA, the CDR3 is TGTGCCAGCAGCCAGACCGGTCGGGACAGGGTCGGCCGGGGGCAGTACTTC. Translation gives CASSQTGRDRVGRGQYF.

The CDR3 spells CASSLGIAGGQETQYF. The CDR3 DNA is TGTGCCAGCAGCTTAGGGATAGCGGGAGGGCAAGAGACCCAGTACTTC. The chain combines TRBV7-6 with TRBJ2-5, with TRBD2 matching over 11 bases. Germline V gene sequence: CDR1 SGHVS, CDR2 FNYEAQ. This CDR3 is 16 amino acids long. V shed 1 base, J shed 2 bases, and the junction held 3 bases outside the gene matches.

The chain couples TRBV7-2 to TRBJ2-7; D not resolved. The CDR3 runs 12 residues. The V gene's germline CDR1 is SGHTA and CDR2 FQGNSA. V lost 0 bases and J lost 4, with 4 bases in between. DNA for the CDR3: TGTGCCAGCAGCTTAGCTACTTACGAGCAGTACTTC. As protein: CASSLATYEQYF.

The chain uses TRBV2 and TRBJ1-1; maybe TRBD1 (5 bases). V lost 5 bases and J lost 7, with 17 bases in between. The CDR3 has 14 amino acids. The germline V gene has CDR1 SNHLY and CDR2 FYNNEI. This CDR3 is CASSRVGAPIEAFF. The CDR3 bases are TGTGCCAGCAGTAGAGTTGGGGCCCCAATTGAAGCTTTCTTT.

This chain links TRBV5-8 with TRBJ1-4, with D hard to call. Trimming stripped 2 bases from V and 8 bases from J, with 7 bases between. Germline CDR1 is SGHTS and CDR2 is YDEGEE. This CDR3 has 12 residues. Here the CDR3 reads CASSLVGEKLFF. The DNA of the CDR3 is TGTGCCAGCAGCTTAGTGGGCGAAAAACTGTTTTTT.

The chain uses TRBV6-5 and TRBJ2-7; TRBD2 agrees at 11 bases. Trimming at V came to 6 bases and at J to 3 bases, leaving 1 base not matched to a gene. Germline V gene lookup returns CDR1 MNHEY and CDR2 SVGAGI. This CDR3 is built from 13 residues. The CDR3 DNA follows: TGTGCCAGCAGGACTAGCGGGATCTACGAGCAGTACTTC. This codes for CASRTSGIYEQYF.

The gene calls are TRBV18 and TRBJ1-1; 7 bases are shared with TRBD1. CDR1 and CDR2 from the germline V gene are KGHSH and LQKENI. The CDR3 sequence is 12 residues long. J gave up 8 bases and V 4 bases, and 4 bases lay outside the gene matches. The chain's CDR3 is CASSLGTEEAFF. The DNA for the CDR3 is TGTGCCAGCTCACTGGGGACAGAAGAAGCTTTCTTT.

This chain connects TRBV6-6 to TRBJ2-1; D gene unclear. V lost 6 bases to trimming and J lost 6 bases, with 6 bases between them. The V gene's germline CDR1 is MNHNY and CDR2 SVGAGI (reference sequence). There are 11 residues in the CDR3. The CDR3 loop reads CASSLSNEQFF. In DNA, the CDR3 is TGTGCCAGCAGCCTCAGCAATGAGCAGTTCTTC.

J is TRBJ2-4 and V is TRBV30, with D possibly matching TRBD1 (6 bases). The CDR3 has 13 residues. V was pared by 5 bases and J by 6 bases, with 14 bases between. Germline V gives CDR1 GTSNPN, CDR2 SVGIG (reference sequence). The CDR3 coding sequence is TGTGCCTGGTCTCAGGGGATTGGAAACATTCAGTACTTC. This sequence encodes CAWSQGIGNIQYF.

The V call is TRBV11-2, the J call TRBJ2-7; D not certain. The CDR3 is 14 residues long. V gave up 5 bases and J gave up 4 bases, with 15 bases separating them. Germline CDR1 SGHAT, CDR2 FQNNGV. The chain's CDR3 is CASSRAQIRYEQYF. CDR3 DNA sequence: TGTGCCAGCAGCCGAGCACAGATAAGGTACGAGCAGTACTTC.

The V and J genes are TRBV6-5 and TRBJ1-5, with a tentative D call TRBD1 (5 bases). Trimming left V 4 bases short and J 6 bases short, with 13 bases between. CDR1 and CDR2 from the germline V gene are MNHEY and SVGAGI. The CDR3 extends over 14 amino acids. The CDR3 DNA sequence: TGTGCCAGCAGTTCTAGGAAGGGGATTCAGCCCCAGCATTTT. It translates to CASSSRKGIQPQHF.

The chain has TRBV7-5 and TRBJ1-4; the table's D gene call, TRBD1, was not cross checked with the DNA. TRBV7-5 is deemed a pseudogene. The CDR3 contains 16 residues. CDR3: CARVPRRTATNEKLFF. In DNA, the CDR3 is TGTGCCAGAGTCCCTCGTCGGACAGCAACTAATGAAAAACTGTTTTTT.